The rows below give T cell receptor beta chains drawn from one sample of a study of T cell responses to AZD1222 COVID-19 vaccine. Produced via immunoSEQ multiplex PCR; TCRdb's table is partial and in-frame only. In the table there are around 83,000 clones, 92% of which are singletons. Sequences were derived from peripheral blood, sampled on day 0 of AZD1222 vaccination. The origin of the receptors is an adult in good health. Both conserved end residues are part of each CDR3. D genes are given only for firm matches. Rows give clone size only sometimes, using once, few, many, or a class for an expanded clone.

clone size	V gene	J gene	D gene	CDR3 protein	CDR3 DNA
few	TRBV18	TRBJ2-7	TRBD2	CASSPPAGAAYEQYF	TGTGCCAGCTCACCACCGGCGGGAGCCGCCTACGAGCAGTACTTC
.	TRBV6-2/TRBV6-3	TRBJ2-5	.	CASSYSNGLGKTQYF	TGTGCCAGCAGTTACTCGAATGGATTAGGGAAGACCCAGTACTTC
.	TRBV7-9	TRBJ2-3	TRBD2	CASSSGTTTSTDTQYF	TGTGCCAGCAGCTCCGGGACTACCACTAGCACAGATACGCAGTATTTT
.	TRBV6-5	TRBJ1-1	.	CASSYQGMNTEAFF	TGTGCCAGCAGTTACCAGGGGATGAACACTGAAGCTTTCTTT
.	TRBV18	TRBJ2-3	TRBD1	CASSPRRTGGFTDTQYF	TGTGCCAGCTCACCGCGACGGACAGGGGGCTTCACAGATACGCAGTATTTT
.	TRBV19	TRBJ1-1	.	CASSTLAGKGFAEAFF	TGTGCCAGTAGTACGCTGGCTGGTAAGGGTTTTGCTGAAGCTTTCTTT
.	TRBV28	TRBJ2-7	TRBD2	CASSLGTSGRGRLEQYF	TGTGCCAGCAGTCTTGGGACTAGCGGGAGGGGGAGACTGGAGCAGTACTTC
.	TRBV10-3	TRBJ2-3	.	CAISEAGTDTQYF	TGTGCCATCAGTGAGGCTGGCACAGATACGCAGTATTTT
.	TRBV4-1	TRBJ1-2	TRBD1	CASSPQGQYYGYTF	TGCGCCAGCAGCCCGCAGGGACAGTACTATGGCTACACCTTC
once	TRBV27	TRBJ1-4	.	CASSLATNEKLFF	TGTGCCAGCAGTCTTGCAACTAATGAAAAACTGTTTTTT